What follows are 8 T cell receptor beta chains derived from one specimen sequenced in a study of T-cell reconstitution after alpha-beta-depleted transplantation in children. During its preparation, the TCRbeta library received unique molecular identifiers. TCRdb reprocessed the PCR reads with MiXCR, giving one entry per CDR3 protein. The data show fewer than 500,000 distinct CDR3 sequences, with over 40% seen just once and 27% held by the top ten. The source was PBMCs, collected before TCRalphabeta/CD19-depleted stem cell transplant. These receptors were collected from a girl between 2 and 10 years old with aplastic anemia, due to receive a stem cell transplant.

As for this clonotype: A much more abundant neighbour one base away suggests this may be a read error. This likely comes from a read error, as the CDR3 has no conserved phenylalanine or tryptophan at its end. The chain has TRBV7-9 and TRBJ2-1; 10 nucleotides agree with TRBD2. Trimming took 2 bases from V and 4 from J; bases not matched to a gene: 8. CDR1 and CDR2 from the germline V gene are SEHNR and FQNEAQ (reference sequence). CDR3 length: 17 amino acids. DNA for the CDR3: TGTGCCAGCAGCTTAATAGCGGGAGGAGGATTTTACAATGAGCAGTTCCTC. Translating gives CASSLIAGGGFYNEQFL.

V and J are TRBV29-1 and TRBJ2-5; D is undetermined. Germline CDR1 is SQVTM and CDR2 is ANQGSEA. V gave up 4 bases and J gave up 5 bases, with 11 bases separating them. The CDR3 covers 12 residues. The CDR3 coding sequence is TGCAGCGTTGCCCCAGTAGGGGAGACCCAGTACTTC. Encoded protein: CSVAPVGETQYF.

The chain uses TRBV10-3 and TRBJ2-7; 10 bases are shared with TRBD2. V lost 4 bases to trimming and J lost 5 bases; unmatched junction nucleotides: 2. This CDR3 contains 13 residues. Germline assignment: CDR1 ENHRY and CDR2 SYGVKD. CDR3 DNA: TGTGCCATCAGTGGGGGACTAGCGAACGAGCAGTACTTC. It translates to CAISGGLANEQYF.

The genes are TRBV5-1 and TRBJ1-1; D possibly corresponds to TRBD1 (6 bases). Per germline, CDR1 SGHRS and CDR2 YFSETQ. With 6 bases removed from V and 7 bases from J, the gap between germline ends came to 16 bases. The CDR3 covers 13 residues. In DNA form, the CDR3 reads TGCGCCAGCACCGGAGGACAGTCGGGTGAAGCTTTCTTT. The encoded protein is CASTGGQSGEAFF.

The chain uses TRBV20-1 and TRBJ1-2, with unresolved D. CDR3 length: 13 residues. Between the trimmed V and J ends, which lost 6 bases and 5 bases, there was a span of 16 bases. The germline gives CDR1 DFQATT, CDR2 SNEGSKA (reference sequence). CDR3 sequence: CSAAAGRHYGYTF. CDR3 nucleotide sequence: TGCAGTGCCGCGGCGGGTCGACATTATGGCTACACCTTC.

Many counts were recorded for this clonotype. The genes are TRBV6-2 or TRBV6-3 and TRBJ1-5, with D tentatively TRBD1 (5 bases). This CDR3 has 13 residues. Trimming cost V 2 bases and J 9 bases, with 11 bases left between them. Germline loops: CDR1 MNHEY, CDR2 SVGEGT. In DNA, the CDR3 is TGTGCCAGCAGTTACGAGGGGATGCGGCCCCAGCATTTT. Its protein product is CASSYEGMRPQHF.

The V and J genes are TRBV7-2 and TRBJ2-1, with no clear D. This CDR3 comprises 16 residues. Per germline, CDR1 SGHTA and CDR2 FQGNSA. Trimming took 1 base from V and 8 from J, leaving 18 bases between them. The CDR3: CASSLDVTASRYEQFF. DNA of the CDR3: TGTGCCAGCAGCTTAGACGTCACCGCCTCTCGGTATGAGCAGTTCTTC.

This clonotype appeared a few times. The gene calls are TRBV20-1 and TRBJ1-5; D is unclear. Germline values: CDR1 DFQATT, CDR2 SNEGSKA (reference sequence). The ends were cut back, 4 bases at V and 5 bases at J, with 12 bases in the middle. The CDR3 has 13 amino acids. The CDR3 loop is CSAIATRDQPQHF. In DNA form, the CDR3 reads TGCAGTGCTATCGCGACTCGGGATCAGCCCCAGCATTTT.